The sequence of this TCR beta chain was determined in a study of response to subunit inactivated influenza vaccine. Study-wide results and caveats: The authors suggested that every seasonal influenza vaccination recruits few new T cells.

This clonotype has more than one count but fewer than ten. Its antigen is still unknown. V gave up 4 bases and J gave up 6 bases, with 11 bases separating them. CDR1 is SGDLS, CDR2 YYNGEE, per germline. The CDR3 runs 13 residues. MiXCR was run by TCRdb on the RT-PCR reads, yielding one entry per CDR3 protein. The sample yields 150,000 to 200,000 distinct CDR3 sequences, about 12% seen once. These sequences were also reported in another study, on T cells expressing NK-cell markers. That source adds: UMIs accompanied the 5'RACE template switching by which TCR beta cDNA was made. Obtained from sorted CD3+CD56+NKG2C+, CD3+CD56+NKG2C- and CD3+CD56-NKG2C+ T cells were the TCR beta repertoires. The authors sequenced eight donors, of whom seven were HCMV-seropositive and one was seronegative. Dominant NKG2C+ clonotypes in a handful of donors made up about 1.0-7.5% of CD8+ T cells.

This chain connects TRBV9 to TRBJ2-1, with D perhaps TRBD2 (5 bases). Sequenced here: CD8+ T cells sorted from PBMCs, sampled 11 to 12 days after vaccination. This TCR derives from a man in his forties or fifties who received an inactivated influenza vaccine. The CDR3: CASSPDSGNEQFF. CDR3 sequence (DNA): TGTGCCAGCAGCCCGGACTCGGGCAATGAGCAGTTCTTC.